What follows are 19 T cell receptor beta chains derived from one specimen sequenced in a study of T cell responses to AZD1222 COVID-19 vaccine (dated by TCRdb to 2020 to 2023). The time point label, read with the paper, signifies: baseline before first vaccination. The library relied on the immunoSEQ multiplex PCR assay. TCRdb re-hosts the immuneACCESS table, in-frame sequences only. Its copies lack some clones; in the studies checked, an unresolved V gene accounts for under half of them, and the cause for the rest is not known. This sample has 160,000 or so clones in its table, and 91% of those were observed once. 1.9% of the sample is taken by the ten largest. Sequencing was performed on peripheral blood, taken on day 0 of AZD1222 vaccination. Every receptor here comes from an adult in good health.

The chain has TRBV29-1 and TRBJ1-2; D gene ambiguous. Germline V gene lookup returns CDR1 SQVTM and CDR2 ANQGSEA. V was clipped by 5 bases and J by 11 bases, with 15 bases between them. The CDR3 has 11 amino acids. The CDR3 sequence: CSVQSARKYTF. DNA of the CDR3: TGCAGCGTTCAGTCTGCGAGAAAGTACACCTTC.

This clone was recorded only once. The rearrangement uses TRBV11-2 and TRBJ1-6; D remains unclear. CDR1 SGHAT and CDR2 FQNNGV come from the germline V gene. The V gene lost 1 base and the J gene lost 6 bases, with 10 bases spanning the gap. There are 15 residues in the CDR3. The DNA of the CDR3 is TGTGCCAGCAGCTTAGTTGCACAGTCTAATTCACCCCTCCACTTT. Encoded protein: CASSLVAQSNSPLHF.

This clone was recorded only once. V gene TRBV28 combines with J gene TRBJ1-2; 7 bases agree with TRBD1. Trimming removed 6 bases from V and 8 bases from J; junction bases left unmatched: 18. The CDR3 runs 16 residues. CDR1 and CDR2 from the germline V gene are MDHEN and SYDVKM. Here the CDR3 DNA reads TGTGCCAGCAGCCCACCCCAACCTCAGGGGGGCCGAGGCTACACCTTC. Translated, it gives CASSPPQPQGGRGYTF.

The chain combines TRBV5-6 with TRBJ2-2; D may be TRBD2 (5 bases). V was cut by 2 bases and J by 5 bases, with 16 bases left in between. CDR3 size: 16 residues. From germline, CDR1 is SGHDT and CDR2 YYEEEE. This CDR3 reads CASSFPSLAETGELFF. The CDR3 DNA is TGTGCCAGCAGCTTCCCATCCCTAGCCGAGACCGGGGAGCTGTTTTTT. Variable domain in full (rest from reference TRBV5-6 and TRBJ2-2): DAGVTQSPTHLIKTRGQQVTLRCSPKSGHDTVSWYQQALGQGPQFIFQYYEEEERQRGNFPDRFSGHQFPNYSSELNVNALLLGDSALYLCASSFPSLAETGELFFGEGSRLTVL.

The chain recombines TRBV7-2 with TRBJ1-4, with a tentative D call TRBD1 (5 bases). The V and J ends lost 0 bases and 7 bases respectively, with 9 bases between them. This CDR3 has 14 residues. Germline V CDR1 and CDR2: SGHTA, FQGNSA. The CDR3 nucleotides are TGTGCCAGCAGCTTAGCAGGGGTGGGTGAAAAACTGTTTTTT. Translation: CASSLAGVGEKLFF.

There are a few counts of this clone. The chain carries TRBV6-5 and TRBJ1-3, with D hard to call. The germline V gene has CDR1 MNHEY and CDR2 SVGAGI. Trimming shortened V by 7 bases and J by 0 bases, and 10 bases separated the two germline ends. This CDR3 is built from 14 residues. DNA for the CDR3: TGTGCCAGCAAAGGTTCTGTCTCTGGAAACACCATATATTTT. Its translation: CASKGSVSGNTIYF.

The CDR3 sequence is CASSLLQRQEPRAFF. The CDR3 DNA follows: TGTGCCAGCAGCCTACTCCAAAGACAGGAACCTAGGGCTTTCTTT. This chain joins TRBV28 and TRBJ1-1; possible D gene TRBD1, 6 bases. From germline, CDR1 is MDHEN and CDR2 SYDVKM. This CDR3 has 15 amino acids. V lost 6 bases and J lost 11, with 25 bases in between.

The chain joins TRBV7-9 to TRBJ2-7; TRBD1 is a possible D gene (7 bases). The CDR3 runs to 16 residues. V lost 7 bases and J 3 bases, leaving 22 bases between the germline ends. Looked up from germline, CDR1 is SEHNR and CDR2 is FQNEAQ (reference sequence). CDR3 bases: TGTGCCAGCACCAGAGGGCCAGGGGGGTCCAACTACGAGCAGTACTTC. It is translated as CASTRGPGGSNYEQYF.

This chain joins TRBV5-1 and TRBJ1-3; D is possibly TRBD1 (5 bases). The CDR3 is 16 amino acids. Trimming took 0 bases from V and 0 from J, leaving 10 bases between them. CDR1 is SGHRS and CDR2 is YFSETQ in the germline V gene. CDR3: CASSLGGSSSGNTIYF. CDR3 nucleotide sequence: TGCGCCAGCAGCTTGGGGGGGTCCTCCTCTGGAAACACCATATATTTT.

The V call is TRBV6-5, the J call TRBJ2-7; 7 nucleotides match TRBD1. This CDR3 region has 14 residues. Germline CDR1 MNHEY, CDR2 SVGAGI. V was pared by 7 bases and J by 4 bases, with 10 bases of the junction left unmatched. In DNA form, the CDR3 reads TGTGCCAGCACCTCCGGCCAGGGGGAGTACGAGCAGTACTTC. This sequence encodes CASTSGQGEYEQYF.

V gene TRBV14 combines with J gene TRBJ1-2; D gene ambiguous. The CDR3 has 17 amino acids. With 1 base removed from V and 4 bases from J, the gap between germline ends came to 19 bases. Germline V gene sequence: CDR1 SGHDN, CDR2 FVKESK. CDR3 bases: TGTGCCAGCAGCCAAGTCCATTCGGTGGGCGCCGGCTATGGCTACACCTTC. Its translation is CASSQVHSVGAGYGYTF.

This clone appeared a single time. This chain joins TRBV7-9 and TRBJ1-3, with unresolved D. CDR1 and CDR2 from the germline V gene are SEHNR and FQNEAQ (reference sequence). V dropped 10 bases and J dropped 0 bases, with 13 bases sitting between them. This CDR3 region has 14 residues. CDR3 protein: CAKHNFTSGNTIYF. Here the CDR3 DNA reads TGTGCCAAGCACAATTTCACCTCTGGAAACACCATATATTTT.

The chain joins TRBV30 to TRBJ1-2; D is perhaps TRBD1 (6 bases). With 5 bases removed from V and 8 bases from J, the gap between germline ends came to 15 bases. Germline V lookup: CDR1 GTSNPN, CDR2 SVGIG (reference sequence). This CDR3 region has 12 residues. CDR3 protein: CAWATGPLGYTF. The CDR3 coding sequence is TGTGCCTGGGCAACAGGGCCCTTGGGCTACACCTTC.

The V call is TRBV28, the J call TRBJ2-2; D gene uncertain. Per germline, CDR1 MDHEN and CDR2 SYDVKM. CDR3 length: 13 amino acids. V was clipped by 5 bases and J by 6 bases, with 10 bases between them. CDR3: CASSESSPGELFF. CDR3 sequence (DNA): TGTGCCAGCAGTGAGAGCAGTCCCGGGGAGCTGTTTTTT.

The chain is built from TRBV7-2 and TRBJ1-2, with no clear D. Germline loops: CDR1 SGHTA, CDR2 FQGNSA. This CDR3 has 13 amino acids. Trimming took 5 bases from V and 2 from J, leaving 9 bases between them. CDR3 amino acids: CASSLPKNYGYTF. The CDR3 coding sequence is TGTGCCAGCAGCCTTCCCAAGAACTATGGCTACACCTTC.

In its sample, this clone was seen once. This chain links TRBV6-1 with TRBJ1-3, with D hard to call. This CDR3 comprises 13 residues. V shed 6 bases and J shed 2 bases, with 8 bases lying between them. In germline, CDR1 is MNHNS, CDR2 SASEGT. Written as DNA, the CDR3 is TGTGCCAGCAGGGGCAGCACTGGAAACACCATATATTTT. Protein sequence: CASRGSTGNTIYF.

This CDR3 reads CASSLQGRETQYF. The CDR3 nucleotides are TGTGCCAGCAGTTTACAGGGTAGAGAGACCCAGTACTTC. The chain recombines TRBV27 with TRBJ2-5; D might be TRBD1 (5 bases). Trimming removed 2 bases at V and 4 bases at J, with 8 bases between. Germline CDR1 reads MNHEY; CDR2 reads SMNVEV (reference sequence). The CDR3 consists of 13 residues.

The genes are TRBV3-1 (or the pseudogene TRBV3-2) and TRBJ2-4; possibly TRBD1 for D (5 bases). The V end was cut by 1 base, the J end by 14 bases, with 24 bases between. This CDR3 is built from 16 residues. In germline, CDR1 is LGHDT, CDR2 YNNKEL (reference sequence). The CDR3, as DNA: TGTGCCAGCAGCCAAGGAAGTCTAGGGTTCACCCAAGGGGAGTACTTC. Translation gives CASSQGSLGFTQGEYF.

The genes are TRBV15 and TRBJ1-2; TRBD1 agrees at 8 bases. The germline CDR1 and CDR2 sequences are LNHNV and YYDKDF (reference sequence). The CDR3 consists of 13 residues. With V trimmed by 6 bases and J by 8 bases, 8 bases remained unmatched. Here the CDR3 reads CATRGQATYGYTF. In DNA form, the CDR3 reads TGTGCCACCAGGGGACAGGCGACCTACGGCTACACCTTC.